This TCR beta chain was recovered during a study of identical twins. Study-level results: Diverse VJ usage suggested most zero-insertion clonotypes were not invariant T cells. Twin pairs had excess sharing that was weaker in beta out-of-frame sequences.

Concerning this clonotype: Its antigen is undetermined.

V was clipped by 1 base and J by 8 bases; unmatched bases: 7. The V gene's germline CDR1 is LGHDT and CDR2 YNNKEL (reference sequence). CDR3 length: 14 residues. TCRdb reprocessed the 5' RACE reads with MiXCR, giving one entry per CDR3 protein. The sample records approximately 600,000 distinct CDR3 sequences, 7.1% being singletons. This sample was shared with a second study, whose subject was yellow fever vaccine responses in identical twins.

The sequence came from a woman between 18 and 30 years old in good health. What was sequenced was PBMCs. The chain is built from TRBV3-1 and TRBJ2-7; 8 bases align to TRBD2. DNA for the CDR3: TGTGCCAGCAGCCAAGTTACGACTAGCGCCCAGCAGTACTTC. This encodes CASSQVTTSAQQYF.